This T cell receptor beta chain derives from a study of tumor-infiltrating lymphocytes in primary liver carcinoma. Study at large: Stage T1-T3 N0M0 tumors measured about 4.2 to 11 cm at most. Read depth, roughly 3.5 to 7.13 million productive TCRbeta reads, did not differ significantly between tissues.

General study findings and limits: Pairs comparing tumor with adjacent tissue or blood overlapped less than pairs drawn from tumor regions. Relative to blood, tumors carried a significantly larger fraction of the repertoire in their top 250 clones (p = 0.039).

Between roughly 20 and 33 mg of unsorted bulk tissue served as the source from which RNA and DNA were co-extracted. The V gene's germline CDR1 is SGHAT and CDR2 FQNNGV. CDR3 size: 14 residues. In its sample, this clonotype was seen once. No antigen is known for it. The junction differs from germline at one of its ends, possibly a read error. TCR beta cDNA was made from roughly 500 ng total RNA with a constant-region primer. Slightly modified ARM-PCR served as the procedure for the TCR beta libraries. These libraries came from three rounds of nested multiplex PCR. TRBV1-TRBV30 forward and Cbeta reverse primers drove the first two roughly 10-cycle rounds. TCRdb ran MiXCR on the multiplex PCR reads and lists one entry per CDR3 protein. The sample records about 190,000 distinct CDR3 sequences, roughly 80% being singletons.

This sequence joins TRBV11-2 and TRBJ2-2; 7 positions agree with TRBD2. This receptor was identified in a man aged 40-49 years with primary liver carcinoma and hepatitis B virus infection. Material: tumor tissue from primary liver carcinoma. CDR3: CASAGQLNSGKLLF. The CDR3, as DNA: TGTGCCAGCGCGGGTCAGTTGAACAGCGGGAAGCTGCTTTTT.